The clone carrying this T cell receptor beta chain has ten or more counts. CDR3 length equals 13 residues. Between the trimmed V and J ends, which lost 0 bases and 4 bases, there was a span of 6 bases. In germline, CDR1 is MNHEY, CDR2 SMNVEV (reference sequence). These data originate in a study of blood T cells in healthy people across ages. Primed by a sample-barcoded 5' primer and a J-beta primer mix, a second PCR proceeded for 7 to 11 cycles. One entry per CDR3 protein results from TCRdb running MiXCR on the 5' RACE reads. The data show about 1.1 million distinct CDR3 sequences, with approximately 38% seen just once and under 15% held by the top ten.

Sequencing was performed on blood. The rearrangement joins TRBV27 to TRBJ2-5, with D perhaps matching TRBD1 or TRBD2 (5 bases each). The receptor was derived from a man aged 18 to 30 in good health. The CDR3 DNA is TGTGCCAGCAGTTTATCGGGACGAGAGACCCAGTACTTC. This encodes CASSLSGRETQYF.